This entry lists 8 T cell receptor beta chains sequenced from one sample in a study of identifying expanded T cells in peripheral blood. The assay was immunoSEQ multiplex PCR, and TCRdb's table has in-frame clones only and misses some. The sample yields over 75,000 clones, 70% to 90% seen once. Sequencing was done on a sample of blood. The receptors here all came from a person between 18 and 69 years old in good health.

Worth noting for this clone: The sample holds other DNA sequences that translate to the same CDR3. The chain combines TRBV6-5 with TRBJ2-7; perhaps TRBD1 as D (5 bases). The CDR3 contains 13 residues. Germline V gene data show CDR1 as MNHEY and CDR2 as SVGAGI. Trimming took off 5 bases at V and 2 bases at J, with 10 bases between the two ends. CDR3 loop: CASSRQITYEQYF. The CDR3 DNA is TGTGCCAGCAGTCGACAGATTACCTACGAGCAGTACTTC.

The V and J genes are TRBV27 and TRBJ2-7; tentatively, D is TRBD1 (6 bases). The CDR3 length is 14 residues. V was trimmed by 4 bases and J by 3 bases, leaving 13 bases between them. In germline, CDR1 is MNHEY, CDR2 SMNVEV (reference sequence). The CDR3, as DNA: TGTGCCAGCAGTTCTTACAGGGAAGGCTACGAGCAGTACTTC. Encoded protein: CASSSYREGYEQYF.

The J gene is TRBJ2-7, the V gene TRBV2; D may be TRBD2 (6 bases). Trimming cost V 6 bases and J 1 base, with 10 bases left between them. CDR1 SNHLY and CDR2 FYNNEI come from the germline V gene. The CDR3 has 13 amino acids. The CDR3, as DNA: TGTGCCAGCAGGCGGGACGGGTCCTACGAGCAGTACTTC. Translation gives CASRRDGSYEQYF.

The chain couples TRBV28 to TRBJ2-5; no firm D call. The CDR3 covers 12 residues. Germline values: CDR1 MDHEN, CDR2 SYDVKM. Deletions cut 3 bases from V and 7 bases from J, with 9 bases between. CDR3 sequence reads: CASSFSAGTQYF. The CDR3, as DNA: TGTGCCAGCAGTTTTTCCGCCGGGACCCAGTACTTC.

The V gene is TRBV5-1, the J gene TRBJ1-6, with TRBD1 as a possible D gene (6 bases). Germline CDR1 and CDR2: SGHRS and YFSETQ. The CDR3 length is 13 residues. The germline V and J ends were trimmed by 0 bases and 10 bases, with 8 bases remaining between them. The CDR3: CASSLEGVSPLHF. CDR3 nucleotides: TGCGCCAGCAGCTTGGAGGGGGTGTCACCCCTCCACTTT.

This rearrangement joins TRBV27 to TRBJ2-7; D not certain. The CDR3 spans 14 residues. From germline, CDR1 is MNHEY and CDR2 SMNVEV (reference sequence). Trimming cost V 7 bases and J 0 bases, with 13 bases left between them. CDR3 sequence reads: CASTELADSYEQYF. In DNA, the CDR3 is TGTGCCAGCACGGAACTCGCTGACTCCTACGAGCAGTACTTC.

This chain uses TRBV4-2 with TRBJ2-1; 15 nucleotides match TRBD2. Looked up from germline, CDR1 is LGHNA and CDR2 is YNFKEQ. The CDR3 spans 17 residues. Germline trimming cut 2 bases from V and 8 bases from J; bases unmatched to any gene: 7. The CDR3 sequence: CASSQTGTSGGSDEQFF. CDR3 bases: TGTGCCAGCAGCCAAACCGGGACTAGCGGGGGGTCAGATGAGCAGTTCTTC.

This chain links TRBV19 with TRBJ2-1, with D perhaps assigned TRBD1 or TRBD2 (7 bases each). The V end lost 4 bases, the J end lost 7 bases, and 11 bases lay between the germline ends. CDR1 and CDR2 from the germline V gene are LNHDA and SQIVND (reference sequence). CDR3 size: 13 residues. CDR3 in DNA: TGTGCCAGTAGTAGCAGGGGGGGGAATGAGCAGTTCTTC. Translating gives CASSSRGGNEQFF.